The 16 T cell receptor beta chains presented below share a single source sample, sequenced in a study of blood T cell repertoires in COVID-19. Clones were sequenced by immunoSEQ multiplex PCR, and TCRdb holds only the in-frame ones, with some missing. Of more than 200,000 clones in the sample, about 84% were seen once. Sequencing was done on a sample of peripheral blood. The receptors originated from a woman aged 80 or over with acute or convalescent COVID-19.

The chain combines TRBV2 with TRBJ2-3, with 7 bases fitting TRBD1. Germline V gene lookup returns CDR1 SNHLY and CDR2 FYNNEI. There are 15 residues in the CDR3. V trimming: 5 bases; J trimming: 5 bases; junction bases outside the gene matches: 10. CDR3 residues: CASSITGEGGDTQYF. CDR3 DNA: TGTGCCAGCAGTATTACAGGGGAAGGAGGAGATACGCAGTATTTT.

The chain uses TRBV25-1 and TRBJ2-7, with D possibly TRBD2 on 6 matching bases. The germline V gene has CDR1 MGHDK and CDR2 SYGVNS. Trimming removed 4 bases from V and 7 bases from J, with 11 bases in between. This CDR3 has 12 residues. The CDR3 region has the DNA TGTGCCAGCAGTGGCACCGGAGGGGAGCAGTACTTC. Translating it yields CASSGTGGEQYF.

J is TRBJ2-6 and V is TRBV4-2, with 10 positions matching TRBD2. The V gene's germline CDR1 is LGHNA and CDR2 YNFKEQ. The ends lost 3 bases at V and 0 bases at J; junction bases unmatched: 5. The CDR3 covers 18 residues. The CDR3 DNA reads as TGTGCCAGCAGCCATAGACTAGCGGGTAACTCTGGGGCCAACGTCCTGACTTTC. This gives the protein CASSHRLAGNSGANVLTF.

The chain uses TRBV28 and TRBJ2-1, with a weak D call TRBD2 (6 bases). CDR3 length: 13 residues. V was cut by 6 bases and J by 4 bases, with 10 bases left in between. The germline V gene has CDR1 MDHEN and CDR2 SYDVKM. The CDR3 sequence is CASRGGLYNEQFF. The CDR3 DNA follows: TGTGCCAGCAGGGGGGGACTTTACAATGAGCAGTTCTTC.

V is TRBV7-6 and J is TRBJ2-7; 12 bases match TRBD1. V was clipped by 6 bases and J by 6 bases; unmatched bases: 6. Germline V gives CDR1 SGHVS, CDR2 FNYEAQ. The CDR3 covers 14 residues. CDR3 loop: CASSPGQGAGEQYF. Written as DNA, the CDR3 is TGTGCCAGCAGTCCGGGACAGGGGGCCGGCGAGCAGTACTTC.

The genes are TRBV6-5 and TRBJ1-5; D gene uncertain. Trimming pared 7 bases from V and 6 bases from J, leaving 10 bases between. This CDR3 is built from 12 residues. From germline, CDR1 is MNHEY and CDR2 SVGAGI. CDR3 in amino acids: CASKTGFQPQHF. The CDR3 nucleotides read TGTGCCAGCAAAACGGGGTTTCAGCCCCAGCATTTT.

The chain uses TRBV6-5 and TRBJ1-2, with D possibly TRBD1 on 5 matching bases. Germline V CDR1 and CDR2: MNHEY, SVGAGI. Between the trimmed V and J ends, which lost 2 bases and 8 bases, there was a span of 12 bases. This CDR3 has 13 residues. The CDR3 region is CASSYPPGNGYTF. For the CDR3, the DNA is TGTGCCAGCAGTTACCCTCCAGGGAACGGCTACACCTTC.

The sample holds one count of this clone. V and J are TRBV30 and TRBJ2-7; 8 bases line up with TRBD2. Germline assignment: CDR1 GTSNPN and CDR2 SVGIG (reference sequence). There are 14 residues in the CDR3. The V segment lost 0 bases and the J segment 6 bases; nucleotides outside the gene matches: 7. The CDR3 region is CAWSVSSGFIEQYF. In DNA form, the CDR3 reads TGTGCCTGGAGTGTTTCTAGCGGGTTCATCGAGCAGTACTTC.

This clone was counted a single time. The rearrangement joins TRBV5-6 to TRBJ1-2; D remains ambiguous. V lost 2 bases and J lost 0, with 11 bases in between. The length of the CDR3 is 15 residues. Germline assignment: CDR1 SGHDT and CDR2 YYEEEE. CDR3: CASSLIPGANYGYTF. The CDR3 DNA reads as TGTGCCAGCAGCTTAATCCCCGGGGCTAACTATGGCTACACCTTC.

The CDR3 DNA is TGTGCCAGTATTCGGGGATCTGCAACTAATGAAAAACTGTTTTTT. Translated, it gives CASIRGSATNEKLFF. J is TRBJ1-4 and V is TRBV19; D gene uncertain. CDR3 length: 15 residues. Per germline, CDR1 LNHDA and CDR2 SQIVND (reference sequence). The V end was cut by 7 bases, the J end by 0 bases, with 12 bases between.

V gene TRBV5-1 combines with J gene TRBJ1-4; tentative D call: TRBD1 (6 bases). CDR3 length: 16 residues. V gave up 4 bases and J gave up 4 bases, with 17 bases separating them. The germline CDR1 and CDR2 sequences are SGHRS and YFSETQ. The CDR3 coding sequence is TGCGCCAGCAGCGAGGTTACCGGACAGAGTAATGAAAAACTGTTTTTT. Protein: CASSEVTGQSNEKLFF. Full variable domain (outside the CDR3, taken from reference TRBV5-1 and TRBJ1-4): KAGVTQTPRYLIKTRGQQVTLSCSPISGHRSVSWYQQTPGQGLQFLFEYFSETQRNKGNFPGRFSGRQFSNSRSEMNVSTLELGDSALYLCASSEVTGQSNEKLFFGSGTQLSVL.

This chain joins TRBV11-2 and TRBJ2-7; D unresolved. With 1 base removed from V and 4 bases from J, the gap between germline ends came to 8 bases. Germline V gene data show CDR1 as SGHAT and CDR2 as FQNNGV. The CDR3 has 13 amino acids. The CDR3 sequence: CASSLVADYEQYF. CDR3 nucleotide sequence: TGTGCCAGCAGCTTAGTGGCGGATTACGAGCAGTACTTC.

This clone was picked up one time. This chain links TRBV9 with TRBJ1-3; 7 nucleotides line up with TRBD1. After removal of 4 bases from V and 0 bases from J, the junction contained 7 bases not matched to a gene. The CDR3 has 16 residues. Germline V CDR1 and CDR2: SGDLS, YYNGEE. The CDR3 DNA follows: TGTGCCAGCAGCACCACAGGGGCCCTCTCTGGAAACACCATATATTTT. Residues: CASSTTGALSGNTIYF.

This clone has only one observation. The V call is TRBV5-1, the J call TRBJ2-3, with D possibly being TRBD2 (5 bases). Germline V gene lookup returns CDR1 SGHRS and CDR2 YFSETQ. The CDR3 runs 15 residues. The V end was cut by 1 base, the J end by 0 bases, with 9 bases between. The CDR3 here is CASSLQSGSTDTQYF. The CDR3 DNA reads TGCGCCAGCAGCTTGCAGAGCGGTAGCACAGATACGCAGTATTTT.

The V call is TRBV7-9, the J call TRBJ2-5, with 14 bases matching TRBD2. Germline CDR1 is SEHNR and CDR2 is FQNEAQ (reference sequence). Trimming at V came to 5 bases and at J to 2 bases, leaving 7 bases not matched to a gene. CDR3 length: 17 amino acids. The CDR3 sequence: CASSVGTSGRMQETQYF. The CDR3 nucleotides are TGTGCCAGCAGCGTCGGGACTAGCGGGAGAATGCAAGAGACCCAGTACTTC.

The rearrangement joins TRBV6-5 to TRBJ2-5; tentatively, D is TRBD2 (6 bases). Germline V gene lookup returns CDR1 MNHEY and CDR2 SVGAGI. Deletions cut 7 bases from V and 5 bases from J, with 17 bases between. This CDR3 region has 14 residues. CDR3 sequence: CASKTTAGVETQYF. CDR3 bases: TGTGCCAGCAAAACCACAGCGGGTGTCGAGACCCAGTACTTC.